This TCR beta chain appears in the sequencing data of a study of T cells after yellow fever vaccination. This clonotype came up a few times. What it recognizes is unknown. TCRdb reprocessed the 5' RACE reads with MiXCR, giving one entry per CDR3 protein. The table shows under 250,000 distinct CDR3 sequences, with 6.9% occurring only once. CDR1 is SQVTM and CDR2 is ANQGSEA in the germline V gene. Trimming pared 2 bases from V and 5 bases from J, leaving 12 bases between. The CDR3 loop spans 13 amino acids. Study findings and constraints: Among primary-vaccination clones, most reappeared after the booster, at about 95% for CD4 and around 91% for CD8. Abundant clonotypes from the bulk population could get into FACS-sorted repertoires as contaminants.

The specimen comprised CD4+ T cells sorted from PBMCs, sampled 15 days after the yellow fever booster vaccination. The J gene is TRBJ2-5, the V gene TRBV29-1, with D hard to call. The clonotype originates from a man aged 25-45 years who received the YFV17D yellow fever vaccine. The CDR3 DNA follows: TGCAGCGTTGAACACGGAAACGGGGAGACCCAGTACTTC. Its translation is CSVEHGNGETQYF.